This T cell receptor (beta chain) was sequenced during a study of blood T cells in healthy people across ages. Findings of the study overall: Older age went with lower TCR beta diversity per million T cells, in a roughly linear way.

This CDR3 is 14 amino acids long. Germline V CDR1 and CDR2: LGHNA, YNFKEQ. Primers used in a second PCR of about 6 to 11 cycles were a sample-barcoded 5' primer and a J-beta primer mix. Sequencing of every sample gave 3 million or more CDR3-containing paired-end reads. TCRdb reanalysed the 5' RACE reads using MiXCR and keeps one entry per CDR3 protein. The sample has 1.5 million or so distinct CDR3 sequences; around two fifths are singletons. With regard to this clonotype: Its antigen is as yet unknown. Germline is not matched at one junction end, which may reflect a read error.

Material: blood. This TCR came from a woman younger than 30 in good health. The V call is TRBV4-2, the J call TRBJ2-3, with D tentatively TRBD2 (7 bases). The CDR3 sequence: CASSLGGPADTRYF. DNA of the CDR3: TGTGCCAGCAGCCTCGGGGGGCCGGCAGATACGCGGTATTTT.